The present TCR gamma chain was sequenced within a study of gamma-delta T cells after stem cell transplantation. The CDR3 has 11 residues. Germline-derived CDR1 and CDR2 are EGSNGY and YDSYNSKV. J gave up 3 bases and V 6 bases, and 2 bases lay outside the gene matches. This clone was seen more than once but under ten times. Possible read error: a much larger clone is one base away. TCRdb reapplied CATT to the RT-PCR reads. This sample has 1,100 or so gamma-chain clones, with roughly 15% found just once. This TCR was sampled from a human donor. It is not recorded whose cells these are; they may come from a transplant donor. Material: gamma-delta T cells. The V and J genes are TRGV2 and TRGJ1 or TRGJ2. The DNA for the CDR3 is TGTGCCACCTGGTTTTATTATAAGAAACTCTTT. Residues: CATWFYYKKLF.